Listed here are 23 T cell receptor beta chains from one sample, sequenced in a study of blood T cell repertoires in COVID-19. The method was immunoSEQ multiplex PCR; TCRdb's version includes in-frame clones alone and lacks a portion of them. The sample lists 95,000 to 150,000 clones; around 80% were seen once. The sample taken for sequencing was peripheral blood. The receptors derive from a man at least 80 years old with active or convalescent COVID-19.

V and J are TRBV19 and TRBJ2-2; possibly TRBD1 for D (6 bases). This CDR3 has 15 amino acids. V was shortened by 7 bases and J by 0 bases, with 12 bases between the two germline ends. Looked up from germline, CDR1 is LNHDA and CDR2 is SQIVND (reference sequence). The CDR3: CASNLGQSNTGELFF. The CDR3 DNA is TGTGCCAGTAATTTGGGACAATCGAACACCGGGGAGCTGTTTTTT.

The rearrangement joins TRBV11-2 to TRBJ2-3, with TRBD1 as a possible D gene (6 bases). The CDR3 loop spans 12 amino acids. Trimming pared 0 bases from V and 8 bases from J, leaving 6 bases between. CDR1 is SGHAT, CDR2 FQNNGV, per germline. CDR3 residues: CASSLEGATQYF. CDR3 DNA: TGTGCCAGCAGCTTAGAGGGGGCTACGCAGTATTTT.

This chain uses TRBV4-3 with TRBJ1-1; D uncertain. The V gene lost 1 base and the J gene lost 6 bases, with 3 bases spanning the gap. The CDR3 has 11 residues. CDR1 LGHNA and CDR2 YSLEER come from the germline V gene. Written as DNA, the CDR3 is TGCGCCAGCAGCCAAGGAGCTGAAGCTTTCTTT. Protein: CASSQGAEAFF.

The V and J genes are TRBV3-1 (or the pseudogene TRBV3-2) and TRBJ2-1; D is ambiguous. Germline V gene data show CDR1 as LGHDT and CDR2 as YNNKEL (reference sequence). V was pared by 1 base and J by 7 bases, with 14 bases between. The CDR3 contains 15 residues. CDR3 region: CASSQARLLRNEQFF. Here the CDR3 DNA reads TGTGCCAGCAGCCAAGCCCGACTGCTTAGGAATGAGCAGTTCTTC.

V is TRBV7-9 and J is TRBJ2-7; 7 bases fit TRBD1. V shed 3 bases and J 0 bases; nucleotides not matched to a gene: 2. The CDR3 is 14 residues long. Germline lookup yields CDR1 SEHNR and CDR2 FQNEAQ (reference sequence). The CDR3 reads CASSFRQGSYEQYF. CDR3 nucleotides: TGTGCCAGCAGCTTCCGACAGGGCTCCTACGAGCAGTACTTC.

The rearrangement joins TRBV4-3 to TRBJ2-7; D remains unclear. Germline assignment: CDR1 LGHNA and CDR2 YSLEER. The CDR3 runs 11 residues. Between the trimmed V and J ends, which lost 3 bases and 2 bases, there was a span of 2 bases. This chain's CDR3 is CASSHTYEQYF. DNA of the CDR3: TGCGCCAGCAGCCATACCTACGAGCAGTACTTC.

This clone has just one count. The J gene is TRBJ1-3, the V gene TRBV30, with a weak D call TRBD1 (6 bases). This CDR3 comprises 15 residues. V shed 2 bases and J shed 2 bases, with 13 bases lying between them. Germline V CDR1 and CDR2: GTSNPN, SVGIG (reference sequence). CDR3 nucleotides: TGTGCCTGGAGTAAGGACAGAAACACTGGAAACACCATATATTTT. The encoded protein is CAWSKDRNTGNTIYF. The variable domain in full, completed from reference TRBV30 and TRBJ1-3, reads SQTIHQWPATLVQPVGSPLSLECTVEGTSNPNLYWYRQAAGRGLQLLFYSVGIGQISSEVPQNLSASRPQDRQFILSSKKLLLSDSGFYLCAWSKDRNTGNTIYFGEGSWLTVV.

This chain uses TRBV5-6 with TRBJ1-6, with 7 bases aligning to TRBD1. The CDR3 is made up of 14 amino acids. The ends lost 0 bases at V and 9 bases at J; junction bases unmatched: 3. Germline V gene lookup returns CDR1 SGHDT and CDR2 YYEEEE. The CDR3 DNA reads as TGTGCCAGCAGCTTGGGGCAGGGGGGTTCACCCCTCCACTTT. The encoded protein is CASSLGQGGSPLHF.

This clone was observed at least ten times. The V call is TRBV10-1, the J call TRBJ1-2; the D gene is possibly TRBD1 (6 bases). The CDR3 has 14 residues. Germline lookup yields CDR1 WNHNN and CDR2 SYGVQD (reference sequence). Trimming left V 7 bases short and J 4 bases short, with 16 bases between. DNA of the CDR3: TGCGCCAGCACCGAACAGGGCCCCAGCTATGGCTACACCTTC. Translated, it gives CASTEQGPSYGYTF.

The chain uses TRBV5-1 and TRBJ1-2; D is ambiguous. Germline V gene sequence: CDR1 SGHRS, CDR2 YFSETQ. The CDR3 is 13 residues long. V lost 3 bases and J 8 bases, leaving 14 bases between the germline ends. DNA for the CDR3: TGCGCCAGCAGCTCCTTCGGGATGGAAGGCTACACCTTC. Translated: CASSSFGMEGYTF.

The chain carries TRBV28 and TRBJ1-6; 9 nucleotides align to TRBD1. Germline assignment: CDR1 MDHEN and CDR2 SYDVKM. The length of the CDR3 is 13 residues. The ends lost 6 bases at V and 10 bases at J; junction bases unmatched: 4. CDR3 region: CASRGTGQSPLHF. In DNA, the CDR3 is TGTGCCAGCAGAGGGACAGGGCAATCACCCCTCCACTTT. Complete variable domain (other parts from reference TRBV28 and TRBJ1-6): DVKVTQSSRYLVKRTGEKVFLECVQDMDHENMFWYRQDPGLGLRLIYFSYDVKMKEKGDIPEGYSVSREKKERFSLILESASTNQTSMYLCASRGTGQSPLHFGNGTRLTVT.

This chain uses TRBV5-5 with TRBJ1-2; unclear D gene. Trimming cost V 4 bases and J 8 bases, with 18 bases left between them. The length of the CDR3 is 14 residues. Germline V gene lookup returns CDR1 SGHKS and CDR2 YYEKEE (reference sequence). The CDR3 sequence: CASSPFKPNAGYTF. In nucleotides, the CDR3 is TGTGCCAGCAGCCCCTTTAAGCCGAATGCGGGCTACACCTTC.

The chain carries TRBV9 and TRBJ2-1, with D perhaps matching TRBD2 (7 bases). V was shortened by 4 bases and J by 8 bases, with 22 bases between the two germline ends. The CDR3 runs 16 residues. Per germline, CDR1 SGDLS and CDR2 YYNGEE. CDR3 bases: TGTGCCAGCAGCCCTCCGTTTGGGGGGGCGACGGATGAGCAGTTCTTC. It specifies CASSPPFGGATDEQFF.

The rearrangement joins TRBV27 to TRBJ1-6, with a possible D match to TRBD1 (5 bases). Germline lookup yields CDR1 MNHEY and CDR2 SMNVEV (reference sequence). This CDR3 is built from 15 residues. V was clipped by 5 bases and J by 6 bases, with 14 bases between them. CDR3 nucleotides: TGTGCCAGCAGTAGCCGCAGGGCTGGTAATTCACCCCTCCACTTT. Protein product: CASSSRRAGNSPLHF.

The chain carries TRBV27 and TRBJ1-1, with D unclear. The V end was cut by 4 bases, the J end by 4 bases, with 13 bases between. Germline V gene sequence: CDR1 MNHEY, CDR2 SMNVEV (reference sequence). The length of the CDR3 is 14 residues. As DNA, the CDR3 is TGTGCCAGCAGTTGGGCTCCGGCAGGCACTGAAGCTTTCTTT. This sequence encodes CASSWAPAGTEAFF.

The rearrangement links TRBV6-5 to TRBJ2-7, with TRBD1 matching over 10 bases. There are 15 residues in the CDR3. V dropped 6 bases and J dropped 1; count of bases not matched to a gene: 6. The germline gives CDR1 MNHEY, CDR2 SVGAGI. CDR3 in amino acids: CASSNGQGGSYEQYF. CDR3 coding DNA: TGTGCCAGCAGCAACGGACAGGGGGGGTCCTACGAGCAGTACTTC.

This clone was observed a few times. The chain links TRBV29-1 to TRBJ1-1; D is perhaps TRBD1 (5 bases). This CDR3 comprises 12 residues. Trimming took off 7 bases at V and 3 bases at J, with 12 bases between the two ends. Germline CDR1 is SQVTM and CDR2 is ANQGSEA. As DNA, the CDR3 is TGCAGCGGGTCCGGGACTTACACTGAAGCTTTCTTT. Translation: CSGSGTYTEAFF.

As for this clone: Additional DNA sequences in this sample encode the identical CDR3. The V gene is TRBV6-5, the J gene TRBJ1-1, with 9 positions matching TRBD1. This CDR3 has 12 residues. Germline V lookup: CDR1 MNHEY, CDR2 SVGAGI. V lost 5 bases and J lost 8; bases outside the gene matches: 3. CDR3 residues: CASSRGQGEAFF. For the CDR3, the DNA is TGTGCCAGCAGTAGGGGACAGGGAGAAGCTTTCTTT.

CDR3 sequence (DNA): TGCGCCAGCAGCACCTTACAGGGGGCGGGTGAAAAACTGTTTTTT. Amino acid sequence: CASSTLQGAGEKLFF. The chain is built from TRBV5-1 and TRBJ1-4; TRBD1 aligns across 9 bases. The CDR3 extends over 15 amino acids. CDR1 and CDR2 from the germline V gene are SGHRS and YFSETQ. V lost 4 bases, J lost 7 bases, and 8 bases stayed unmatched.

V is TRBV7-6 and J is TRBJ2-1; possibly TRBD1 for D (6 bases). Germline CDR1 reads SGHVS; CDR2 reads FNYEAQ. V was trimmed by 0 bases and J by 2 bases, leaving 8 bases between them. There are 15 residues in the CDR3. CDR3 sequence reads: CASSLAQGTYNEQFF. For the CDR3, the DNA is TGTGCCAGCAGCTTAGCTCAGGGGACCTACAATGAGCAGTTCTTC.

The rearrangement uses TRBV10-3 and TRBJ2-3; TRBD2 matches 7 bases. The germline V gene encodes CDR1 ENHRY and CDR2 SYGVKD. V was pared by 10 bases and J by 1 base, with 5 bases of the junction left unmatched. The CDR3 is made up of 13 amino acids. The CDR3 DNA reads TGTGCCAGCCTAGCGGATGGCACAGATACGCAGTATTTT. Translation gives CASLADGTDTQYF.

The CDR3 loop is CASMGQEGGNTIYF. CDR3 DNA sequence: TGTGCCAGCATGGGGCAGGAAGGTGGAAACACCATATATTTT. J is TRBJ1-3 and V is TRBV27, with D possibly matching TRBD1 (5 bases). Germline V lookup: CDR1 MNHEY, CDR2 SMNVEV (reference sequence). The CDR3 contains 14 residues. Deletions cut 7 bases from V and 3 bases from J, with 13 bases between.

The chain joins TRBV5-1 to TRBJ1-5, with 9 bases lining up with TRBD1. V gave up 0 bases and J gave up 3 bases; unmatched junction bases: 4. The CDR3 runs 16 residues. Germline V gene data show CDR1 as SGHRS and CDR2 as YFSETQ. The CDR3 DNA reads TGCGCCAGCAGCTTGGGGGGGACAGGGATCAATCAGCCCCAGCATTTT. It is translated as CASSLGGTGINQPQHF.